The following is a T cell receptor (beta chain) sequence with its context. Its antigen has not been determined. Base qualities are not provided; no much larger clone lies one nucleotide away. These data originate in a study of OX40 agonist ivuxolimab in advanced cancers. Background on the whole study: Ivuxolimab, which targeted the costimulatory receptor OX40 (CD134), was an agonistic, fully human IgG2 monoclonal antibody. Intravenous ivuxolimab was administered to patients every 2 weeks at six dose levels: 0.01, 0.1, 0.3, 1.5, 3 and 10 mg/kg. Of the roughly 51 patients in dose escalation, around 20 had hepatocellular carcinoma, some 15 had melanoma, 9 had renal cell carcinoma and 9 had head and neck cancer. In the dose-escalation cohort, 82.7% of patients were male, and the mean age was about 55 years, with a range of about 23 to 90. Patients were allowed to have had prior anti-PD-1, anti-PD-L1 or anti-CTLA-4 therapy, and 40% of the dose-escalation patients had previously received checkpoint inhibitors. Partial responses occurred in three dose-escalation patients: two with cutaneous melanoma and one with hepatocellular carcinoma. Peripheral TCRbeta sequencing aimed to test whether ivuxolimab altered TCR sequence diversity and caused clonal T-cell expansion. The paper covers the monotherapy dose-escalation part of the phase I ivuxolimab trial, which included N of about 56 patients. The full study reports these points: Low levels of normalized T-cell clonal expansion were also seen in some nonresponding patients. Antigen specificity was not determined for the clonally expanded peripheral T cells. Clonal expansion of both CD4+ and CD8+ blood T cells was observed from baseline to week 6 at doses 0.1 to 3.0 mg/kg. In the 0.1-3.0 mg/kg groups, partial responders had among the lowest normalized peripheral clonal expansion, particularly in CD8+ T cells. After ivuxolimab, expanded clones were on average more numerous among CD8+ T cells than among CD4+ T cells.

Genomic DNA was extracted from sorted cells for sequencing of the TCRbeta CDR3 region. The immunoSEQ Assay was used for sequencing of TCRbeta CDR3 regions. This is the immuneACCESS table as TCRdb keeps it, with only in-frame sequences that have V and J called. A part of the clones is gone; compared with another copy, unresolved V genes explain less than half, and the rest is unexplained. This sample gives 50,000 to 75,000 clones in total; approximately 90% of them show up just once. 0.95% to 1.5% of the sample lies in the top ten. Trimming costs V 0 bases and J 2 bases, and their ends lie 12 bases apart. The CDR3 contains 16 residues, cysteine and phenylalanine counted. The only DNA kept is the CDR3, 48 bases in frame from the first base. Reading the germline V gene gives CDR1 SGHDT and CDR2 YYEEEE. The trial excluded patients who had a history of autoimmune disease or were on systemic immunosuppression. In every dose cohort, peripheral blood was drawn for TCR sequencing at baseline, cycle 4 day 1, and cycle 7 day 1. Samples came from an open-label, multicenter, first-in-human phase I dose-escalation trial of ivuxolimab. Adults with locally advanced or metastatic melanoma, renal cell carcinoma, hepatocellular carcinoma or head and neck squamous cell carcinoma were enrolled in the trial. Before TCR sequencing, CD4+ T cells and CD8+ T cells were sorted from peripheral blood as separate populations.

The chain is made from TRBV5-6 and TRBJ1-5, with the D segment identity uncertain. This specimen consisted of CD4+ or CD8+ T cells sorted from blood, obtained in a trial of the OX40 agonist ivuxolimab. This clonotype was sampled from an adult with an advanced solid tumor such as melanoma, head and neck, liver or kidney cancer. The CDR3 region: CASSLGPGTGNQPQHF. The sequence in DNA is TGTGCCAGCAGCTTGGGGCCGGGAACGGGCAATCAGCCCCAGCATTTT.